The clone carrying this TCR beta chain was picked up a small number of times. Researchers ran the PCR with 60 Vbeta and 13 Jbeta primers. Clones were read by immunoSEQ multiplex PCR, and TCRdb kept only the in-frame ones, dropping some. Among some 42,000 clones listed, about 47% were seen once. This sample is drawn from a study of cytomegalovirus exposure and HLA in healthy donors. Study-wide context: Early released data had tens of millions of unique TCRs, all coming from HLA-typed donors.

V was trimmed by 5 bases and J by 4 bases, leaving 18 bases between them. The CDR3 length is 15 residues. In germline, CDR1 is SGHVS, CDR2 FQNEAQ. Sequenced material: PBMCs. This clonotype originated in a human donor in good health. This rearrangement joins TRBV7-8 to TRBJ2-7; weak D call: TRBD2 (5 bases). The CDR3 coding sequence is TGTGCCAGCAGCCCTGGGGAGATGGCCATATACGAGCAGTACTTC. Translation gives CASSPGEMAIYEQYF. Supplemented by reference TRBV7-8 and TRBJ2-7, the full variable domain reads GAGVSQSPRYKVAKRGQDVALRCDPISGHVSLFWYQQALGQGPEFLTYFQNEAQLDKSGLPSDRFFAERPEGSVSTLKIQRTQQEDSAVYLCASSPGEMAIYEQYFGPGTRLTVT.